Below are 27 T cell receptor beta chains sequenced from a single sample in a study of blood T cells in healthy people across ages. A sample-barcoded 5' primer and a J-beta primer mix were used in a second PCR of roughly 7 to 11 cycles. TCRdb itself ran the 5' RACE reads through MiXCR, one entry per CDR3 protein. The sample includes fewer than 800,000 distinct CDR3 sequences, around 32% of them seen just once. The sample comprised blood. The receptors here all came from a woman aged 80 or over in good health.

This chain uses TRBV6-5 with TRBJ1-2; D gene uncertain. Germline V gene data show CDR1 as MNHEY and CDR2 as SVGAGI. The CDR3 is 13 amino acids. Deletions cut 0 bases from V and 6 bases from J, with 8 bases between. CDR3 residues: CASSYSGNDGYTF. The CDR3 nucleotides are TGTGCCAGCAGTTACTCTGGGAACGATGGCTACACCTTC.

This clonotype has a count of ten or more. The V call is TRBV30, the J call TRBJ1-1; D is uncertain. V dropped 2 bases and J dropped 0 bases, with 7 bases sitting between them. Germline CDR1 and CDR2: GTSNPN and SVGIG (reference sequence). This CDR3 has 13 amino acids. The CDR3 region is CAWSKKLNTEAFF. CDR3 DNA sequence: TGTGCCTGGAGTAAAAAACTGAACACTGAAGCTTTCTTT.

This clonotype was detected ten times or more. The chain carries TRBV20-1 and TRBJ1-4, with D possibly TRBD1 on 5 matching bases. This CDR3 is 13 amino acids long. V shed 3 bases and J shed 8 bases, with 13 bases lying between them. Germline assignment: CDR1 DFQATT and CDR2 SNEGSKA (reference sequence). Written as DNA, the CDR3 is TGCAGTGCTAGGCCAGGAGCAGGGGAAAAACTGTTTTTT. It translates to CSARPGAGEKLFF.

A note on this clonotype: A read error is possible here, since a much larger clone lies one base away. The CDR3 loop is CASSYDWLATGANVLTF. The CDR3 bases are TGTGCCAGCAGCTATGACTGGTTAGCTACTGGGGCCAACGTCCTGACTTTC. V and J are TRBV7-9 and TRBJ2-6; no clear D. Germline-derived CDR1 and CDR2 are SEHNR and FQNEAQ (reference sequence). V was clipped by 4 bases and J by 2 bases, with 15 bases between them. The CDR3 is made up of 17 amino acids.

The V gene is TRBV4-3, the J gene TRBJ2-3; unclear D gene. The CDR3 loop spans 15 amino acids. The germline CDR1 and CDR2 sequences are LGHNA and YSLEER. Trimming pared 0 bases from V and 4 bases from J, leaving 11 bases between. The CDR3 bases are TGCGCCAGCAGCCAAGATTTTGGAAGGCCAGATACGCAGTATTTT. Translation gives CASSQDFGRPDTQYF.

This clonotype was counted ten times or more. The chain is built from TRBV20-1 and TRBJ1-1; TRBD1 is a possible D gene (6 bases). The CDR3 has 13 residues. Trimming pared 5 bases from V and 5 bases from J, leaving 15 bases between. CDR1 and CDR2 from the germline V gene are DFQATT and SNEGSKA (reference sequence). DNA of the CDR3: TGCAGTGCTGAGGCAGGGGCGCGTACTGAAGCTTTCTTT. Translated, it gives CSAEAGARTEAFF.

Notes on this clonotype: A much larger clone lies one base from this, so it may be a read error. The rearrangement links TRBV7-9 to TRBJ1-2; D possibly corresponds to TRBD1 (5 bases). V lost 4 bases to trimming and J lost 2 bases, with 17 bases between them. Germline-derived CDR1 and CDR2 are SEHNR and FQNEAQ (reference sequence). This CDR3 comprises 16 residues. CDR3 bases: TGTGCCAGCAGCTCAGAACGGGGCAGGGAGAACTATGGCTACACCTTC. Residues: CASSSERGRENYGYTF.

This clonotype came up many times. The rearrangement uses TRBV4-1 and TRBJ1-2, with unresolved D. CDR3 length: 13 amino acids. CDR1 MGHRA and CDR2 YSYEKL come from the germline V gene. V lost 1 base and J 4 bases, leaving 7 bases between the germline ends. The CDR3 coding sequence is TGCGCCAGCAGCCAAGGTTCGTCCTATGGCTACACCTTC. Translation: CASSQGSSYGYTF.

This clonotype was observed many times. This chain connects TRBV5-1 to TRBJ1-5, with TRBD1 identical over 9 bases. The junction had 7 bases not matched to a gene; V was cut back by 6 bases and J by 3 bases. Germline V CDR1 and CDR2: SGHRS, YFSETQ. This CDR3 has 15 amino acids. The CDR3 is CASTVGTGNNQPQHF. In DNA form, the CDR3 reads TGCGCCAGCACAGTGGGGACAGGGAACAATCAGCCCCAGCATTTT.

The CDR3 coding sequence is TGCAGTGCTAGGGGGGCGGGAGTGGGCGGTGAGCAGTTCTTC. Translated, it gives CSARGAGVGGEQFF. The chain has TRBV20-1 and TRBJ2-1; weak D call: TRBD2 (7 bases). Trimming took 3 bases from V and 9 from J, leaving 18 bases between them. In germline, CDR1 is DFQATT, CDR2 SNEGSKA (reference sequence). The CDR3 runs 14 residues.

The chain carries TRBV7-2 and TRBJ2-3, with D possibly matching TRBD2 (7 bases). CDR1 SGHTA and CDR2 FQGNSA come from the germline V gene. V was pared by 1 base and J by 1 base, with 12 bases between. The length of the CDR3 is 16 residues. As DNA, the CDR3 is TGTGCCAGCAGCTTAGGGGCGGGGGCCCGCACAGATACGCAGTATTTT. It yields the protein CASSLGAGARTDTQYF.

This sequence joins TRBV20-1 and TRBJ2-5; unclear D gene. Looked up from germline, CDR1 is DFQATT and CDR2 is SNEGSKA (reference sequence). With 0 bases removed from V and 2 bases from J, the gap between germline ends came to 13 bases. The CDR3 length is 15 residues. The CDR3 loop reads CSARDPSKQQETQYF. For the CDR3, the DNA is TGCAGTGCTAGAGATCCGAGTAAGCAGCAAGAGACCCAGTACTTC.

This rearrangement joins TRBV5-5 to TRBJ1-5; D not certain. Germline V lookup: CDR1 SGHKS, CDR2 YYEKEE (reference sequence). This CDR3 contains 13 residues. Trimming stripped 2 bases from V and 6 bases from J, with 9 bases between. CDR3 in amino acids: CASSLDPVQPQHF. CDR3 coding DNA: TGTGCCAGCAGCTTAGATCCCGTTCAGCCCCAGCATTTT.

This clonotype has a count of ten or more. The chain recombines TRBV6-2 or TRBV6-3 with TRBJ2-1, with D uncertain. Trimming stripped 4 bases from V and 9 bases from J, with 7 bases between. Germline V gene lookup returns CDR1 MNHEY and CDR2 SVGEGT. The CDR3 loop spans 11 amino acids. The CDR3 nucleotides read TGTGCCAGCAGTTCCTCGGGTGAGCAGTTCTTC. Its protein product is CASSSSGEQFF.

CDR3 loop: CSGESQSSYEQYF. The CDR3 coding sequence is TGCAGTGGCGAGTCACAGAGCTCCTACGAGCAGTACTTC. The V call is TRBV20-1, the J call TRBJ2-7; D is unresolved. The CDR3 is 13 amino acids. CDR1 is DFQATT and CDR2 is SNEGSKA in the germline V gene (reference sequence). The ends were cut back, 7 bases at V and 0 bases at J, with 13 bases in the middle.

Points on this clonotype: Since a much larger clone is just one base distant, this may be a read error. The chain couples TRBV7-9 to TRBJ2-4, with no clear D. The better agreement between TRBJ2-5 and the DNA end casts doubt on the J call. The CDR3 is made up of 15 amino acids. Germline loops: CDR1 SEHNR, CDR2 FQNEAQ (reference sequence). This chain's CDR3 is CASSPSLVETGTQYF. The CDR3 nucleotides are TGTGCCAGCAGCCCGTCCCTTGTGGAGACCGGGACCCAGTACTTC.

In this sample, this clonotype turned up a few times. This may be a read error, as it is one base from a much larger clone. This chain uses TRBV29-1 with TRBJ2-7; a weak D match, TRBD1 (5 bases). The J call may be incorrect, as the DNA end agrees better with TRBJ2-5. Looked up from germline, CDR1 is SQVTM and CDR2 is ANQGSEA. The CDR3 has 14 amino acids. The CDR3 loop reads CSASESAGKETQYF. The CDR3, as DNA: TGCAGCGCTTCAGAATCAGCAGGGAAAGAGACCCAGTACTTC.

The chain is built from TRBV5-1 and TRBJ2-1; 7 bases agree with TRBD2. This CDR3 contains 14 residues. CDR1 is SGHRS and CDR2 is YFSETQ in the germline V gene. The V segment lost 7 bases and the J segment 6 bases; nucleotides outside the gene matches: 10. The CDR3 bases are TGCGCCAGCCACGAACCGAGCGGGACCAATGAGCAGTTCTTC. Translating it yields CASHEPSGTNEQFF.

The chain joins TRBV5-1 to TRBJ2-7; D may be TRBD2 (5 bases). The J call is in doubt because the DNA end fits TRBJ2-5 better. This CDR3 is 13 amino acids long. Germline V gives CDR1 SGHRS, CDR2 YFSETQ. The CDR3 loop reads CASSFSGEETQYF. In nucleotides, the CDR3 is TGCGCCAGCAGCTTCTCCGGGGAAGAGACCCAGTACTTC.

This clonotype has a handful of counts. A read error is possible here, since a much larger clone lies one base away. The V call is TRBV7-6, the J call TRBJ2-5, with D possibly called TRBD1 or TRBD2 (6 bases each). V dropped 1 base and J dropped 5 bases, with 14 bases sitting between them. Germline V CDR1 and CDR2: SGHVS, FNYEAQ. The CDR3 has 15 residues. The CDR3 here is CASSLGLGGGETQYF. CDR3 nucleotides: TGTGCCAGCAGCTTAGGCTTGGGGGGCGGCGAGACCCAGTACTTC.

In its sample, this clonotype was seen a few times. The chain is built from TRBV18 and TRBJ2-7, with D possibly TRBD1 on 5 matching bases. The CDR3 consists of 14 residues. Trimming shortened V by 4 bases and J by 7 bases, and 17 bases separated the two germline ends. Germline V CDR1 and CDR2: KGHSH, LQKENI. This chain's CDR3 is CASSRSRDPNEQYF. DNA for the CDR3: TGTGCCAGCTCACGTTCCAGGGATCCCAATGAGCAGTACTTC.

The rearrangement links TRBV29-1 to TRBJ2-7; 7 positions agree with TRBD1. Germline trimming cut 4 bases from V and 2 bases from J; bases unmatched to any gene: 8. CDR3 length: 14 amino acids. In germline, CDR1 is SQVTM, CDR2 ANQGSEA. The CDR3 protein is CSVGQGEPTYEQYF. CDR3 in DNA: TGCAGCGTTGGACAGGGCGAGCCTACCTACGAGCAGTACTTC.

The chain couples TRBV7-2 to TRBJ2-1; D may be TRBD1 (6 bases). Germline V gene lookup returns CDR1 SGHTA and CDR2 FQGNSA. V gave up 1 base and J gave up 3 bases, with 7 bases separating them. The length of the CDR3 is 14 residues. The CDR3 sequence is CASSLEGDYNEQFF. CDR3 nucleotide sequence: TGTGCCAGCAGCTTAGAGGGGGACTACAATGAGCAGTTCTTC.

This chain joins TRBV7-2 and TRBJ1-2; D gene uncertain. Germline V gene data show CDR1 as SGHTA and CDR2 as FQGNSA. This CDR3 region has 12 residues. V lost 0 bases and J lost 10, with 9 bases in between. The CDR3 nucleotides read TGTGCCAGCAGCTTAGCTGCAAGGGACTACACCTTC. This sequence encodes CASSLAARDYTF.

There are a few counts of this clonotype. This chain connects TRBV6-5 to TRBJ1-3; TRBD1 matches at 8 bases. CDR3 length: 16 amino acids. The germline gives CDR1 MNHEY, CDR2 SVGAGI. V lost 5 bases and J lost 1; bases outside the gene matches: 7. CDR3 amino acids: CASSPPGTGSGNTIYF. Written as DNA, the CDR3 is TGTGCCAGCAGTCCTCCCGGGACAGGATCTGGAAACACCATATATTTT.

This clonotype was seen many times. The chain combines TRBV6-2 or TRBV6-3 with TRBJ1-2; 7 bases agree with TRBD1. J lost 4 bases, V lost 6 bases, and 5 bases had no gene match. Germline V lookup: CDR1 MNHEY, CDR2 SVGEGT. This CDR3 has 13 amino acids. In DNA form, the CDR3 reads TGTGCCAGCAGGACTGGACAGGTCTATGGCTACACCTTC. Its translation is CASRTGQVYGYTF.

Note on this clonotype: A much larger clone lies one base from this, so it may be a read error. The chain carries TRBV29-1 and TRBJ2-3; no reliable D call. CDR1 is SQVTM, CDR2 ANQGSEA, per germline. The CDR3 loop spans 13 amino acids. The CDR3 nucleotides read TGCAGCGGTGAAGTTCCTAGCACAGATACGCAGTATTTT. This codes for CSGEVPSTDTQYF.